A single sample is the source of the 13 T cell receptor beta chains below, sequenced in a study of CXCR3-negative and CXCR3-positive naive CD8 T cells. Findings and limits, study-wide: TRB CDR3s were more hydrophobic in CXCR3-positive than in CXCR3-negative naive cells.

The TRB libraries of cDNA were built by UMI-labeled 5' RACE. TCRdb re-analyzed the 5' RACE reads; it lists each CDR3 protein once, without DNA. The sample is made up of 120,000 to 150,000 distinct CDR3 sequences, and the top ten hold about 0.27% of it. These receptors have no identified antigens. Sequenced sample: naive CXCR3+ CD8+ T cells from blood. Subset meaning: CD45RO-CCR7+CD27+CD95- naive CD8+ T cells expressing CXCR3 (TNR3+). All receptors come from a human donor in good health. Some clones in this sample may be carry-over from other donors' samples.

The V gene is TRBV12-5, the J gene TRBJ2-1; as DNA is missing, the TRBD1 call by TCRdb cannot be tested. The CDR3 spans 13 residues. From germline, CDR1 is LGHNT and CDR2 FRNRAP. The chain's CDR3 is CASGWTGNNEQFF.

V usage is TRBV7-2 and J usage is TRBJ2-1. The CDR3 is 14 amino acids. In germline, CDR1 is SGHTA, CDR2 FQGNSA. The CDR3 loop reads CASSKEKGYNEQFF.

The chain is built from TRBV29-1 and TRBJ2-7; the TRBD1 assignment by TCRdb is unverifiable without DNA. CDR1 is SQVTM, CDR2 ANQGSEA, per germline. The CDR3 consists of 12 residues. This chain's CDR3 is CSVELGPYEQYF.

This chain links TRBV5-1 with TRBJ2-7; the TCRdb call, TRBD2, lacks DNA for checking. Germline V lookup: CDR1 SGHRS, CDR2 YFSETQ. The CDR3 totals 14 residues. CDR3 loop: CASSAGGPTYEQYF.

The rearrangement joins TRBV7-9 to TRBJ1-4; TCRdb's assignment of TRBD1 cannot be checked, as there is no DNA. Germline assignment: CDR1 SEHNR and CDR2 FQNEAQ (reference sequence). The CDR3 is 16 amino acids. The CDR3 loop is CASSLGLGLGNEKLFF.

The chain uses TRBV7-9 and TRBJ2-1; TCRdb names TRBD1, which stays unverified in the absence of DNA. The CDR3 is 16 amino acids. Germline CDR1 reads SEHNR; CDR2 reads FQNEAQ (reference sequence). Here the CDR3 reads CASSPRQDYSYNEQFF.

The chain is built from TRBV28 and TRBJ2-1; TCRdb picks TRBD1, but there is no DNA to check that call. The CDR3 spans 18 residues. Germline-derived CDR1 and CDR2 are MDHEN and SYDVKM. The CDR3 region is CASSLRTGRRGLDNEQFF.

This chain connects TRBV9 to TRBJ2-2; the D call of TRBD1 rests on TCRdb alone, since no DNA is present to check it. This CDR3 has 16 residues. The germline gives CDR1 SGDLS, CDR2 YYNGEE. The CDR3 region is CASSVSGQGGSGELFF.

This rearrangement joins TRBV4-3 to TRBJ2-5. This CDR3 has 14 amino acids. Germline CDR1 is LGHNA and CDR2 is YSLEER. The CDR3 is CASSQDNYQETQYF.

The chain's CDR3 is CASTTGPSYEQYF. The gene calls are TRBV27 and TRBJ2-7; TCRdb picks TRBD1, but there is no DNA to check that call. Looked up from germline, CDR1 is MNHEY and CDR2 is SMNVEV (reference sequence). The CDR3 extends over 13 amino acids.

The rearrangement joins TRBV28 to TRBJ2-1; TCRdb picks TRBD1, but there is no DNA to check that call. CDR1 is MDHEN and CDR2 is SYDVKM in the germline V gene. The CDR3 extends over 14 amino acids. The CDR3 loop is CASSPPTAYNEQFF.

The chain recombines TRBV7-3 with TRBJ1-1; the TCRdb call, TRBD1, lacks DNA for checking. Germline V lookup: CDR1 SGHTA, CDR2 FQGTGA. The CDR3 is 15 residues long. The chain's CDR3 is CASSCLTGLDTEAFF.

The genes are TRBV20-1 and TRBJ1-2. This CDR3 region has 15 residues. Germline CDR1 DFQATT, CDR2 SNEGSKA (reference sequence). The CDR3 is CSARDVDSANYGYTF.